This T cell receptor (beta chain) came from a study of shared clonotypes between healthy human individuals. Study background: CD4 naive cells filled three plates per donor, CD4 memory three, CD8 naive two and CD8 memory one. The study's findings and limits: Sequencing depth was expected to affect clonotype sharing among donors.

The ends were cut back, 6 bases at V and 4 bases at J, with 14 bases in the middle. The germline gives CDR1 LGHNT, CDR2 FRNRAP. This CDR3 spans 14 amino acids. The table lists this clone with many counts. Its target is not known. The protocol was immunoSEQ multiplex PCR, while the TCRdb copy is restricted to in-frame clones and leaves out a portion. The top ten clones hold about 1.5% of a sample with 950,000 to 1,100,000 clones, about 80% of them seen once. This receptor was identified in a man younger than 35 in good health. Input material: memory CD4+ T cells sorted from blood. Subset here: CD45RA-negative fraction. This sequence joins TRBV12-5 and TRBJ2-3; maybe TRBD1 (6 bases). DNA for the CDR3: TGTGCTAGTGGCACGACCACAGGGCCAGATACGCAGTATTTT. Its translation: CASGTTTGPDTQYF.